These 28 T cell receptor beta chains came from one sample sequenced in a study of blood T cell repertoires in COVID-19. Assay used: immunoSEQ multiplex PCR; TCRdb lists only in-frame clones, some missing. This table holds about 440,000 clones, about 92% found once. The sequenced material came from PBMCs or T cells enriched from blood (not recorded which). The receptors originated from a young man who had recovered from COVID-19.

This chain uses TRBV24-1 with TRBJ1-5, with D unresolved. CDR1 and CDR2 from the germline V gene are KGHDR and SFDVKD. V was clipped by 0 bases and J by 3 bases, with 5 bases between them. The length of the CDR3 is 14 residues. CDR3 in DNA: TGTGCCACCAGTGATTTGGGGCACAATCAGCCCCAGCATTTT. Protein sequence: CATSDLGHNQPQHF.

The chain joins TRBV5-1 to TRBJ2-5; weak D call: TRBD2 (5 bases). The CDR3 loop spans 14 amino acids. The germline V gene has CDR1 SGHRS and CDR2 YFSETQ. V gave up 3 bases and J gave up 3 bases, with 12 bases separating them. DNA for the CDR3: TGCGCCAGCAGCTCGTGGACTGGGAAAGAGACCCAGTACTTC. Amino acids: CASSSWTGKETQYF.

The genes are TRBV15 and TRBJ1-4; 7 bases are shared with TRBD1. V was clipped by 3 bases and J by 8 bases; unmatched bases: 9. The germline V gene encodes CDR1 LNHNV and CDR2 YYDKDF (reference sequence). CDR3 size: 15 residues. The CDR3, as DNA: TGTGCCACCAGCAGTCGCTCAGGGGGAGAAGAAAAACTGTTTTTT. Translating gives CATSSRSGGEEKLFF.

The chain has TRBV27 and TRBJ1-3, with a weak D call TRBD1 (6 bases). This CDR3 has 17 amino acids. Germline V CDR1 and CDR2: MNHEY, SMNVEV (reference sequence). Trimming cost V 0 bases and J 5 bases, with 17 bases left between them. The CDR3 nucleotides read TGTGCCAGCAGTTTATCCCCCCACAGGGCAGCTCGAAACACCATATATTTT. The encoded protein is CASSLSPHRAARNTIYF.

The V call is TRBV28, the J call TRBJ1-6; TRBD1 aligns across 7 bases. The CDR3 is 16 residues long. With 9 bases clipped from V and 7 bases from J, the junction kept 15 bases outside the gene matches. CDR1 MDHEN and CDR2 SYDVKM come from the germline V gene. In DNA form, the CDR3 reads TGTGCCAGTCGTACCACCGGGGGACAGAAAAATTCACCCCTCCACTTT. Its protein product is CASRTTGGQKNSPLHF.

This clone was seen only once. The V call is TRBV27, the J call TRBJ2-7; a weak D match, TRBD2 (6 bases). CDR1 is MNHEY, CDR2 SMNVEV, per germline (reference sequence). The CDR3 is 14 amino acids. The V end lost 5 bases, the J end lost 6 bases, and 17 bases lay between the germline ends. The CDR3 is CASSPGLELSEQYF. CDR3 coding DNA: TGTGCCAGCAGTCCGGGACTTGAACTCTCCGAGCAGTACTTC.

This clone was counted once. V usage is TRBV5-1 and J usage is TRBJ2-2; 10 bases are shared with TRBD2. V lost 2 bases to trimming and J lost 6 bases; unmatched junction nucleotides: 7. Germline-derived CDR1 and CDR2 are SGHRS and YFSETQ. CDR3 size: 16 residues. CDR3 region: CASSFSLAGEAGELFF. CDR3 nucleotides: TGCGCCAGCAGCTTTTCTCTAGCGGGAGAGGCCGGGGAGCTGTTTTTT.

This chain uses TRBV28 with TRBJ1-2, with 8 positions matching TRBD1. V shed 7 bases, J shed 3 bases, and the junction held 10 bases outside the gene matches. The CDR3 consists of 15 residues. From germline, CDR1 is MDHEN and CDR2 SYDVKM. CDR3 sequence: CASTLAGGGYYGYTF. CDR3 bases: TGTGCCAGCACTCTTGCAGGGGGCGGGTACTATGGCTACACCTTC.

J is TRBJ2-2 and V is TRBV6-1; TRBD1 matches 11 bases. Trimming removed 4 bases from V and 5 bases from J; junction bases left unmatched: 12. CDR3 length: 18 residues. From germline, CDR1 is MNHNS and CDR2 SASEGT. DNA of the CDR3: TGTGCCAGCAGTGCAAAGGGACAGGGGGTGCTCTTGACCGGGGAGCTGTTTTTT. Translation: CASSAKGQGVLLTGELFF.

A word on this clone: Other DNA sequences in this specimen translate into the identical CDR3. This sequence joins TRBV5-4 and TRBJ1-1, with a tentative D call TRBD1 (5 bases). The CDR3 totals 14 residues. CDR1 and CDR2 (germline): SGHNT, YYREEE (reference sequence). V was shortened by 0 bases and J by 4 bases, with 10 bases between the two germline ends. In DNA, the CDR3 is TGTGCCAGCAGCTTGGAGGGGAGGGGCACTGAAGCTTTCTTT. Encoded protein: CASSLEGRGTEAFF.

This chain connects TRBV3-1 (or the pseudogene TRBV3-2) to TRBJ1-2; possibly TRBD1 for D (5 bases). CDR3 length equals 15 residues. Between the trimmed V and J ends, which lost 1 base and 7 bases, there was a span of 16 bases. Germline V CDR1 and CDR2: LGHDT, YNNKEL (reference sequence). The CDR3 DNA is TGTGCCAGCAGCCAAGGGGGGACTCTCGCGAGTGGCTACACCTTC. It translates to CASSQGGTLASGYTF.

For the CDR3, the DNA is TGCGCCAGCAGCTTGGCCGTAGAGGGCACTGAAGCTTTCTTT. Its protein product is CASSLAVEGTEAFF. V and J are TRBV5-1 and TRBJ1-1, with unresolved D. Germline V gives CDR1 SGHRS, CDR2 YFSETQ. V was cut by 0 bases and J by 4 bases, with 10 bases left in between. The CDR3 contains 14 residues.

This clone was seen just once. The V call is TRBV6-5, the J call TRBJ2-3; 12 nucleotides match TRBD1. Germline lookup yields CDR1 MNHEY and CDR2 SVGAGI. V shed 6 bases, J shed 4 bases, and the junction held 5 bases outside the gene matches. The CDR3 loop spans 15 amino acids. This CDR3 reads CASRPGTGGSDTQYF. CDR3 bases: TGTGCCAGCAGGCCAGGGACAGGGGGCTCAGATACGCAGTATTTT.

The rearrangement joins TRBV9 to TRBJ2-3; TRBD1 might be the D (5 bases). CDR1 and CDR2 from the germline V gene are SGDLS and YYNGEE. This CDR3 region has 15 residues. V was cut by 3 bases and J by 2 bases, with 13 bases left in between. CDR3 amino acids: CASSGGRGTTDTQYF. CDR3 sequence (DNA): TGTGCCAGCAGCGGGGGTAGGGGCACCACAGATACGCAGTATTTT.

This clone is a singleton in its sample. This chain links TRBV30 with TRBJ2-7; possibly TRBD2 for D (6 bases). Between the trimmed V and J ends, which lost 5 bases and 2 bases, there was a span of 16 bases. CDR1 and CDR2 from the germline V gene are GTSNPN and SVGIG (reference sequence). This CDR3 spans 14 amino acids. This CDR3 is CAWQVGGITYEQYF. As DNA, the CDR3 is TGTGCCTGGCAAGTCGGAGGGATTACCTACGAGCAGTACTTC.

DNA of the CDR3: TGTGCCAGCATCTCAGGGGGAGCCGGGGAGCTGTTTTTT. Translation: CASISGGAGELFF. The chain combines TRBV6-5 with TRBJ2-2, with 7 bases fitting TRBD1. With 7 bases clipped from V and 6 bases from J, the junction kept 5 bases outside the gene matches. The CDR3 length is 13 residues. Germline V gene lookup returns CDR1 MNHEY and CDR2 SVGAGI.

This rearrangement joins TRBV7-8 to TRBJ2-5; TRBD1 aligns across 8 bases. The trim removed 4 bases at V and 2 bases at J, leaving 6 bases unmatched. The germline V gene has CDR1 SGHVS and CDR2 FQNEAQ. CDR3 length: 15 residues. The DNA of the CDR3 is TGTGCCAGCAGCTCTGGGGACAGGATACAAGAGACCCAGTACTTC. Encoded protein: CASSSGDRIQETQYF.

The rearrangement links TRBV3-1 (or the pseudogene TRBV3-2) to TRBJ1-6, with a weak D call TRBD1 (5 bases). Trimming took off 0 bases at V and 7 bases at J, with 13 bases between the two ends. This CDR3 has 16 residues. Germline CDR1 reads LGHDT; CDR2 reads YNNKEL (reference sequence). The CDR3 sequence is CASSQEVGGRNSPLHF. As DNA, the CDR3 is TGTGCCAGCAGCCAAGAGGTCGGGGGTAGGAATTCACCCCTCCACTTT.

The CDR3 spells CASTHLGQTSGNTIYF. The CDR3 bases are TGTGCCAGCACCCACTTGGGACAGACCTCTGGAAACACCATATATTTT. This rearrangement joins TRBV5-4 to TRBJ1-3, with 7 bases fitting TRBD1. J was trimmed by 0 bases and V by 6 bases; bases with no gene match: 9. Germline CDR1 is SGHNT and CDR2 is YYREEE (reference sequence). The CDR3 totals 16 residues. Combining the CDR3 with reference TRBV5-4 and TRBJ1-3 gives the whole variable domain ETGVTQSPTHLIKTRGQQVTLRCSSQSGHNTVSWYQQALGQGPQFIFQYYREEENGRGNFPPRFSGLQFPNYSSELNVNALELDDSALYLCASTHLGQTSGNTIYFGEGSWLTVV.

The CDR3 region has the DNA TGTGCCAGCTCGAAACGGGAGCAGGGGAACACTGAAGCTTTCTTT. Translation: CASSKREQGNTEAFF. The chain joins TRBV18 to TRBJ1-1; tentative D call: TRBD1 (5 bases). The CDR3 sequence is 15 residues long. V was trimmed by 6 bases and J by 1 base, leaving 15 bases between them. In germline, CDR1 is KGHSH, CDR2 LQKENI.

The chain is built from TRBV11-2 and TRBJ2-1, with D perhaps matching TRBD2 (5 bases). The germline V gene encodes CDR1 SGHAT and CDR2 FQNNGV. The CDR3 spans 12 residues. The ends were cut back, 5 bases at V and 9 bases at J, with 11 bases in the middle. In nucleotides, the CDR3 is TGTGCCAGCAGCAGAGGAGGCGCTGAGCAGTTCTTC. It specifies CASSRGGAEQFF.

This chain connects TRBV28 to TRBJ1-6, with TRBD1 matching 10 bases. V dropped 5 bases and J dropped 5; count of bases not matched to a gene: 3. This CDR3 is built from 15 residues. Per the germline V gene, CDR1 is MDHEN and CDR2 is SYDVKM. CDR3 in DNA: TGTGCCAGCAGTATAGACAGGGGGCATAATTCACCCCTCCACTTT. It yields the protein CASSIDRGHNSPLHF.

The chain is built from TRBV5-5 and TRBJ2-7; 11 bases are shared with TRBD1. The V segment lost 2 bases and the J segment 9 bases; nucleotides outside the gene matches: 13. CDR3 length: 16 residues. In germline, CDR1 is SGHKS, CDR2 YYEKEE (reference sequence). CDR3 residues: CASSLAPGQGESSQYF. DNA for the CDR3: TGTGCCAGCAGCTTAGCCCCGGGACAGGGGGAGTCCTCGCAGTACTTC.

This clone was detected a few times. The chain combines TRBV5-1 with TRBJ2-1, with 9 bases identical to TRBD2. This CDR3 spans 17 amino acids. Per the germline V gene, CDR1 is SGHRS and CDR2 is YFSETQ. Trimming removed 0 bases from V and 8 bases from J; junction bases left unmatched: 12. The CDR3 protein is CASSLAVLAGLLDEQFF. The CDR3 DNA reads TGCGCCAGCAGCTTGGCCGTACTAGCGGGTCTTTTGGATGAGCAGTTCTTC.

The rearrangement uses TRBV5-1 and TRBJ1-2; D perhaps matches TRBD1 (6 bases). The V end was cut by 4 bases, the J end by 2 bases, with 15 bases between. Per the germline V gene, CDR1 is SGHRS and CDR2 is YFSETQ. This CDR3 region has 15 residues. This chain's CDR3 is CASSRGTDPNYGYTF. Written as DNA, the CDR3 is TGCGCCAGCAGCAGGGGGACGGACCCAAACTATGGCTACACCTTC.

The V call is TRBV5-1, the J call TRBJ2-5; D is possibly TRBD2 (6 bases). The germline V gene encodes CDR1 SGHRS and CDR2 YFSETQ. CDR3 length equals 15 residues. V dropped 7 bases and J dropped 1 base, with 17 bases sitting between them. CDR3 DNA: TGCGCCAGCGCGAGCGGGTCGTTGGTCCAAGAGACCCAGTACTTC. Translated, it gives CASASGSLVQETQYF.

The chain combines TRBV28 with TRBJ1-5; weak D call: TRBD1 (6 bases). Germline V gene lookup returns CDR1 MDHEN and CDR2 SYDVKM. Trimming removed 3 bases at V and 3 bases at J, with 9 bases between. This CDR3 has 14 residues. CDR3 protein: CASSFGGLNQPQHF. The CDR3 nucleotides are TGTGCCAGCAGTTTCGGGGGGCTCAATCAGCCCCAGCATTTT.

The rearrangement uses TRBV18 and TRBJ2-4, with TRBD2 matching over 8 bases. With 6 bases clipped from V and 4 bases from J, the junction kept 5 bases outside the gene matches. This CDR3 spans 14 amino acids. Looked up from germline, CDR1 is KGHSH and CDR2 is LQKENI. This CDR3 reads CASSPGRGKNIQYF. In DNA form, the CDR3 reads TGTGCCAGCTCCCCCGGGAGGGGGAAAAACATTCAGTACTTC.